These 2 T cell receptor beta chains originate from one sample sequenced in a study of blood T cell repertoires in COVID-19. Produced via immunoSEQ multiplex PCR; TCRdb's table is partial and in-frame only. The sample holds a few hundred thousand clones, 88% seen once. The sample consisted of PBMCs or T cells enriched from blood (not recorded which). The receptors stem from a woman aged 30 to 39 who had recovered from COVID-19.

The gene calls are TRBV7-9 and TRBJ1-1; 9 positions match TRBD1. CDR3 length: 15 amino acids. The V gene end was trimmed by 1 base and the J gene end by 8 bases; junction bases not matched to a gene: 8. Germline V gene sequence: CDR1 SEHNR, CDR2 FQNEAQ (reference sequence). CDR3 in amino acids: CASSLGGDRGFEAFF. The CDR3 DNA follows: TGTGCCAGCAGCTTAGGCGGCGACAGGGGGTTCGAAGCTTTCTTT.

This clone appeared once. V usage is TRBV13 and J usage is TRBJ1-4, with a tentative D call TRBD1 (5 bases). Trimming left V 0 bases short and J 6 bases short, with 17 bases between. This CDR3 comprises 17 residues. Germline V CDR1 and CDR2: PRHDT, FYEKMQ (reference sequence). This CDR3 reads CASSLGQGGYADEKLFF. CDR3 bases: TGTGCCAGCAGCTTAGGGCAGGGTGGCTATGCGGATGAAAAACTGTTTTTT.